This TCR beta chain was identified during a study of CD8+ T cells in alopecia areata. The wider study: Scoring treated patients' severity relied on the percentage of scalp area affected.

Study results and limitations: Persistence during tofacitinib was seen for many expanded lesional clones in scalp and blood.

Following extraction, RNA underwent reverse transcription to cDNA, which served as the sequencing template. Profiled with immunoSEQ multiplex PCR; TCRdb holds only in-frame clones, not every one. The sample has roughly 170,000 clones; roughly 62% are singletons. A word on this clone: Its antigen is as yet unknown.

The treatment here: oral pan-JAK inhibitor, 5-10 mg twice daily. Germline V CDR1 and CDR2: SGHDN, FVKESK. V shed 0 bases and J shed 5 bases, with 16 bases lying between them. The CDR3 extends over 17 amino acids. The chain combines TRBV14 with TRBJ1-4; unclear D gene. The source is a human donor with alopecia areata. This specimen consisted of CD8+ T cells sorted from blood, obtained at week 24, from a patient treated with tofacitinib. CDR3 DNA sequence: TGTGCCAGCAGCCAAGAGCCTTGGGAGGACCGAAATGAAAAACTGTTTTTT. It codes for CASSQEPWEDRNEKLFF.